The T cell receptor beta chain under discussion was sequenced for a study of post-analysis software for immune sequencing data. Prepared libraries of TCR beta cDNA carried unique molecular identifiers. Via MiXCR, TCRdb re-called the PCR reads, giving one row per CDR3 protein. The repertoire holds hundreds of thousands of distinct CDR3 sequences, approximately 59% seen once, with 11% in the top ten. As to this clonotype: What it recognizes is unknown.

General study findings and limits: Higher frequency in patients than in controls was seen for about 5 TRBV segments, with TRBV5-6, TRBV5-1 and TRBV20-1 among them. Significantly lower normalized Chao1 diversity was found in patients with multiple sclerosis relative to controls.

The CDR3 is 14 residues long. Looked up from germline, CDR1 is WSHSY and CDR2 is SAAADI. The specimen sequenced was blood. This TCR came from a girl aged 2 to 10 with multiple sclerosis. The chain is built from TRBV10-2 and TRBJ2-7, with TRBD1 identical over 9 bases. The end of the DNA aligns better with TRBJ2-4, so the J call may be wrong. The CDR3 DNA follows: TGCGCCAGCACACGACAGGGGGTCAAAAACATTCAGTACTTC. It is translated as CASTRQGVKNIQYF.